The entry below gives a single TCR beta chain sequence along with its context. The protocol was immunoSEQ multiplex PCR, while the TCRdb copy is restricted to in-frame clones and leaves out a portion. This table has about 32,000 clones, just under 95% appearing once. Trimming left V 0 bases short and J 0 bases short, with 5 bases between. CDR1 is KGHSH, CDR2 LQKENI, per germline. The CDR3 has 14 amino acids. These data originate in a study of circulating and synovial CD4+ cells in juvenile arthritis. Input material: CD4+ T cells from blood. This sequence originates from a human donor with juvenile idiopathic arthritis. The chain is built from TRBV18 and TRBJ1-2; D gene unclear. DNA of the CDR3: TGTGCCAGCTCACCACCGCACACTAACTATGGCTACACCTTC. Amino acids: CASSPPHTNYGYTF.